The source of this T cell receptor (beta chain) is a study of blood T cell repertoires in COVID-19 (TCRdb year 2020). Some background on the complete study: The collaborator samples originated in the United States, Italy and Spain and spanned the acute and convalescent phases of COVID-19. The prospective study material was composed of cDNA or gDNA derived from T cells, B-cell-depleted T cells, or PBMCs. Subjects who had been exposed to COVID-19, were actively infected with it, or had recovered from it provided the deeply sampled blood TCRbeta repertoires that made up the dataset. The repertoires were released in a freely available public database intended as a resource for research on the immune response to SARS-CoV-2. Samples came from the ongoing ImmuneRACE study (first 160 participants) plus 1,254 subjects from 6 global collaborators. The sample metadata nearly always contained a de-identified subject ID, COVID-19 status, age in years and sex. HLA class I and class II types, where available, came from metadata supplied by the sample provider rather than from assay-based typing. What the study reported, not specific to this receptor: Clinical and demographic metadata were provided uncurated, with the amount varying by source and participant.

CDR3 length: 14 amino acids, cysteine to phenylalanine. Of all the DNA, just the CDR3 is kept, 42 bases in frame from base 1. The germline V gene encodes CDR1 SNHLY and CDR2 FYNNEI. Germline trimming: 6 bases from V, 3 bases from J; junction bases outside gene matches: 6. This clone is a singleton in its sample. The antigen it binds to is not known. Per-base quality was not reported, and no clone a single base away is much larger than it. The collaborating institutions used their own protocols to collect whole blood in K2EDTA tubes. For TCRbeta analysis, collaborator samples were shipped as frozen whole blood, as isolated PBMCs, or as DNA extracted from either sample type. The immunoSEQ Assay, a bias-controlled multiplex PCR, was used to amplify TCRbeta CDR3 regions from genomic DNA. The authors' pipeline ran thus. The number of nucleated cells in each sample was estimated from the amplification of reference gene primers within the assay. To quantify the absolute abundance of each unique TCRbeta CDR3 rearrangement, sequence reads were collapsed and filtered. For each sample, productive Simpson clonality was calculated as the square root of Simpson's diversity index across productive rearrangements. The immuneACCESS repertoire file appears here via TCRdb, limited to in-frame rearrangements. These files lack a portion of the clones; in checked studies, under half of the deficit traces to unresolved V genes, and the cause of the others is not known. That table gives V, J and clone size, and the DNA gave D and trimming. In this sample the table shows 190,000 or so clones, about 86% of which occur a single time. Less than 3.5% of the sample lies in the top ten.

The chain employs TRBV2 and TRBJ2-3; 7 junctional bases match TRBD2. This TCR was recovered from a man between 45 and 60 years old with active or convalescent COVID-19. Sequences were obtained from peripheral blood. The CDR3 is CASSIAGVTDTQYF. The DNA sequence follows: TGTGCCAGCAGCATAGCGGGTGTGACAGATACGCAGTATTTT.